The rows below give T cell receptor beta chains drawn from one sample of a study of graft-versus-host responses after intestinal transplantation. TCRdb keeps only in-frame clones here, not all; method: immunoSEQ multiplex PCR. The sample has approximately 86,000 clones, roughly 90% seen once; the top ten hold roughly 0.37%. Their antigen targets remain unknown. This specimen was unstimulated CD8+ T cells sorted from spleen or lymph node cells, taken before transplant. The source is a human donor who was the organ donor for an intestinal transplant. The CDR3 runs from the conserved cysteine through the conserved F or W. A D gene is named only where the DNA matches it firmly. Only part of the rows carry a size: once, few, many, or a class if the clone is expanded.

>TRBV4-3|once|TRBD1|TRBJ2-7
TGCGCCAGCAGCCAAGGGTGGACAGGGGCCTACGAGCAGTACTTC
CASSQGWTGAYEQYF
>TRBV2|once|.|TRBJ2-3
TGTGCCAGCGACAGGATCTCCACAGATACGCAGTATTTT
CASDRISTDTQYF
>TRBV9|.|TRBD1|TRBJ1-2
TGTGCCAGCAGTACGGGCGGACAGGGACCCTATGGCTACACCTTC
CASSTGGQGPYGYTF
>TRBV4-1|few|.|TRBJ1-3
TGCGCCAGCAGCCAGGGTCCGGGGGCTGGAAACACCATATATTTT
CASSQGPGAGNTIYF
>TRBV19|.|TRBD1|TRBJ2-7
TGTGCCAGTAGTATAGGGACAGGCTCCTACGAGCAGTACTTC
CASSIGTGSYEQYF
>TRBV4-3|.|.|TRBJ1-2
TGCGCCAGCAGCCAAGAAAGGGAGAGGCTCCCTCCTCATGGCTACACCTTC
CASSQERERLPPHGYTF
>TRBV7-2|.|TRBD2|TRBJ2-7
TGTGCCAGCAGCTTATCGAGACTAGCGGGGGCCTTTTACTCCTACGAGCAGTACTTC
CASSLSRLAGAFYSYEQYF
>TRBV20-1|.|.|TRBJ2-7
TGCAGTGCCCCCGTCCCTTACGAGCAGTACTTC
CSAPVPYEQYF
>TRBV6-1|.|TRBD1|TRBJ1-1
TGTGCCAGCAGTGAAGCGCTTTTTGTCCGGGACAGGGGTTTTAGGACTGAAGCTTTCTTT
CASSEALFVRDRGFRTEAFF
>TRBV2|.|TRBD2|TRBJ2-1
TGTGCCAGCAGTGAAGCCCTAGCGGGGGGGTACAATGAGCAGTTCTTC
CASSEALAGGYNEQFF
>TRBV25-1|.|TRBD2|TRBJ2-5
TGTGCCAGCAGTGAATCCGAACTAGCGGGGGTTGGGGGGACCCAGTACTTC
CASSESELAGVGGTQYF
>TRBV29-1|once|TRBD2|TRBJ2-3
TGCAGCGTTGAAGGGCGGGGGGTATTAGATACGCAGTATTTT
CSVEGRGVLDTQYF
>TRBV5-4|few|.|TRBJ1-1
TGTGCCAGCAGCTTGGTAGGGGCTCGGACTGAAGCTTTCTTT
CASSLVGARTEAFF
>TRBV10-3|.|TRBD1|TRBJ1-1
TGTGCCATCAGTCACAATGGACAGGGGGGGGCTTTCTTT
CAISHNGQGGAFF
>TRBV2|.|.|TRBJ2-7
TGTGCCAGCAGGGCGGCCTTTGTCACCCCCTACGAGCAGTACTTC
CASRAAFVTPYEQYF
>TRBV9|.|.|TRBJ2-1
TGTGCCAGCAGCCCGGGGGGCCGCAATGAGCAGTTCTTC
CASSPGGRNEQFF
>TRBV4-1|.|.|TRBJ1-1
TGCGCCAGCAGCCCTCGACCGAGGAGGACTGAAGCTTTCTTT
CASSPRPRRTEAFF
>TRBV5-6|.|.|TRBJ2-1
TGTGCCAGCAGCCCTTCCCTTCGCGGAACCACCTACAATGAGCAGTTCTTC
CASSPSLRGTTYNEQFF
>TRBV4-1|.|TRBD1|TRBJ1-1
TGCGCCAGCAGCCAAGGGGGGACAGGAAACACTGAAGCTTTCTTT
CASSQGGTGNTEAFF
>TRBV27|.|TRBD1|TRBJ2-2
TGTGCCAGCAGTTTTGTGGGGGACAGGCTCACCGGGGAGCTGTTTTTT
CASSFVGDRLTGELFF
>TRBV9|.|TRBD2|TRBJ2-2
TGTGCCAGCAGCGTAGGGCTAGCGGGAAACACCGGGGAGCTGTTTTTT
CASSVGLAGNTGELFF
>TRBV4-1|.|.|TRBJ2-7
TGCGCCAGCAGCCAAGAAACCGGACAGTCATCCGAGCAGTACTTC
CASSQETGQSSEQYF
>TRBV10-3|once|.|TRBJ2-6
TGTGCCACCCAGTCCTCCGAGGTCTCTGGGGCCAACGTCCTGACTTTC
CATQSSEVSGANVLTF
>TRBV4-3|.|.|TRBJ2-7
TGCGCCAGCAGCCAAGAGAGTGCAGGAACCGTCTACGAGCAGTACTTC
CASSQESAGTVYEQYF
>TRBV27|.|.|TRBJ2-5
TGTGCCAGCAGTTGGGGCAGGGTCCAAGAGACCCAGTACTTC
CASSWGRVQETQYF
>TRBV5-1|.|.|TRBJ1-4
TGCGCCAGCAGCTGGACAGTCGGGGCTGAAAAACTGTTTTTT
CASSWTVGAEKLFF
>TRBV4-2|.|TRBD2|TRBJ2-3
TGTGCCAGCAGTCACCCCATAGCGGGGGGTAGCACAGATACGCAGTATTTT
CASSHPIAGGSTDTQYF
>TRBV7-9|.|.|TRBJ2-7
TGTGCCAGCAGCGCCCGGACAGAGTACGAGCAGTACTTC
CASSARTEYEQYF
>TRBV4-3|.|.|TRBJ2-7
TGCGCCAGCAGCCAAGCCTGGAACAGGGGGGGATCCTACGAGCAGTACTTC
CASSQAWNRGGSYEQYF
>TRBV10-3|.|.|TRBJ2-7
TGTGCCATCAGTGATCCAGGGGACTACGAGCAGTACTTC
CAISDPGDYEQYF
>TRBV25-1|.|.|TRBJ1-6
TGTGCCAGCAGTGACACGCGAGGGTCACCCCTCCACTTT
CASSDTRGSPLHF
>TRBV4-3|.|TRBD2|TRBJ2-5
TGCGCCAGCAGCCAAGAAGGGGCTAGCGGGAGTGAAGAGACCCAGTACTTC
CASSQEGASGSEETQYF
>TRBV18|.|TRBD2|TRBJ2-7
TGTGCCAGCTCACCGGGGAGGGTCGGGTTCGGGCAGTACTTC
CASSPGRVGFGQYF
>TRBV9|.|TRBD2|TRBJ2-3
TGTGCCAGCAGCTCCTCAATAAACATAGCGGGGCGGGCAGATACGCAGTATTTT
CASSSSINIAGRADTQYF
>TRBV5-1|once|TRBD1|TRBJ1-1
TGCGCCAGCCTCGGTTGGCCGGGACAGGAAGCTTTCTTT
CASLGWPGQEAFF
>TRBV19|.|.|TRBJ1-4
TGTGCCACCACCCGGTGGGGAGCTTCGGATGAAAAACTGTTTTTT
CATTRWGASDEKLFF
>TRBV18|few|.|TRBJ1-1
TGTGCCAGCTCGACACCGGGATTTGAAGCTTTCTTT
CASSTPGFEAFF
>TRBV5-4|.|.|TRBJ2-3
TGTGCCACCAGGGGGGCCCTAGCAGATACGCAGTATTTT
CATRGALADTQYF
>TRBV19|.|.|TRBJ2-7
TGTGCCAGTAGTCCTTGGGGAGGACGCTCCTACGAGCAGTACTTC
CASSPWGGRSYEQYF
>TRBV27|.|.|TRBJ2-7
TGTGCCAGCGGCGTTTCAGCGGTGTACGGGCAGTACTTC
CASGVSAVYGQYF
>TRBV29-1|.|.|TRBJ2-7
TGCAGCGTTGGGAGGGAAAATACTTACGAGCAGTACTTC
CSVGRENTYEQYF
>TRBV19|.|TRBD1|TRBJ1-1
TGTGCCAGTAGACCAGGGGGCGTTAGCACTGAAGCTTTCTTT
CASRPGGVSTEAFF
>TRBV29-1|.|.|TRBJ2-3
TGCAGCGTTGAAGTCTCAGATACGCAGTATTTT
CSVEVSDTQYF
>TRBV7-6|.|TRBD1|TRBJ2-2
TGTGCCAGCAGCCGACCCCGGACAGGGGGGCCAACCGGGGAGCTGTTTTTT
CASSRPRTGGPTGELFF
>TRBV27|.|.|TRBJ2-2
TGTGCCAGCAGTTCCTCGCCGGGACTGGCCACCGGGGAGCTGTTTTTT
CASSSSPGLATGELFF
>TRBV5-4|.|.|TRBJ1-1
TGTGCCAGCACCCCCTCTGGACCGGGGACTGAAGCTTTCTTT
CASTPSGPGTEAFF